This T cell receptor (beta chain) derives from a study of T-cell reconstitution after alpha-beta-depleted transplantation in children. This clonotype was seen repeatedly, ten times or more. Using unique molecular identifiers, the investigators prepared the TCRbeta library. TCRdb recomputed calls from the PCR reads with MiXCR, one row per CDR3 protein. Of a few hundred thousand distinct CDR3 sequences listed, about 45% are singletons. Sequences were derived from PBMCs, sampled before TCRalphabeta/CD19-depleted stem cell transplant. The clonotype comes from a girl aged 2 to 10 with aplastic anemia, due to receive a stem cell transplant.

CDR3 sequence: CASRGSSNEKLFF. DNA for the CDR3: TGCGCCAGCAGGGGGTCGTCGAATGAAAAACTGTTTTTT. The genes are TRBV5-1 and TRBJ1-4; D is unclear. Germline V gives CDR1 SGHRS, CDR2 YFSETQ. The V and J ends lost 5 bases and 5 bases respectively, with 10 bases between them. The CDR3 sequence is 13 residues long.